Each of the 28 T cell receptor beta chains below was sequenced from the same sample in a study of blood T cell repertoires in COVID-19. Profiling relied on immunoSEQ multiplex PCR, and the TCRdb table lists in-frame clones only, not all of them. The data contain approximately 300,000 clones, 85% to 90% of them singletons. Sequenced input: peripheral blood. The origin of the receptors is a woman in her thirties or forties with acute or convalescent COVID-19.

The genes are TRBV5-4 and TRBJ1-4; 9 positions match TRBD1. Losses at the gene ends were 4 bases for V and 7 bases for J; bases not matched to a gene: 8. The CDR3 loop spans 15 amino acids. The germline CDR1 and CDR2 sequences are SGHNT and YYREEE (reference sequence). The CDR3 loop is CASSPTGGQGEKLFF. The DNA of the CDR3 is TGTGCCAGCAGCCCAACAGGGGGCCAAGGTGAAAAACTGTTTTTT.

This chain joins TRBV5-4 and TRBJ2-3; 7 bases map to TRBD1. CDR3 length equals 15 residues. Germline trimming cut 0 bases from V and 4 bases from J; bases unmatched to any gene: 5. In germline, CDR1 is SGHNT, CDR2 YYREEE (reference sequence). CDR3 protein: CASSLGAGGADTQYF. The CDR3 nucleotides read TGTGCCAGCAGCTTGGGCGCAGGGGGTGCAGATACGCAGTATTTT. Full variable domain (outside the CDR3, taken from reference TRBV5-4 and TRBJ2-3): ETGVTQSPTHLIKTRGQQVTLRCSSQSGHNTVSWYQQALGQGPQFIFQYYREEENGRGNFPPRFSGLQFPNYSSELNVNALELDDSALYLCASSLGAGGADTQYFGPGTRLTVL.

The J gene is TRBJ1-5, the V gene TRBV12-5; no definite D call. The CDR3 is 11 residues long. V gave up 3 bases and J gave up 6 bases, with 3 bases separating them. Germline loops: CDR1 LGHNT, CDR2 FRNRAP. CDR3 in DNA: TGTGCTAGTGGTTTAGCTCAGCCCCAGCATTTT. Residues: CASGLAQPQHF.

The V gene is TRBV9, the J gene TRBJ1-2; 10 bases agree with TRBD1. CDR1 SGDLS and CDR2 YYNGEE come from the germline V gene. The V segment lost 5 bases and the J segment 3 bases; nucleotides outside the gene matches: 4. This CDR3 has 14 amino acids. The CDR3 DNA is TGTGCCAGCAGGGGGACAGGGGTAGACTATGGCTACACCTTC. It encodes CASRGTGVDYGYTF.

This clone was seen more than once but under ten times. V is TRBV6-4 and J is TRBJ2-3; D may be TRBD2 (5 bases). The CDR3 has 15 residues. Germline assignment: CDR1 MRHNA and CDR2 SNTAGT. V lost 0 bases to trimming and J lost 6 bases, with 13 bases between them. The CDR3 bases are TGTGCCAGCAGTGACTCGACCGAAGGCGGGGATACGCAGTATTTT. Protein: CASSDSTEGGDTQYF.

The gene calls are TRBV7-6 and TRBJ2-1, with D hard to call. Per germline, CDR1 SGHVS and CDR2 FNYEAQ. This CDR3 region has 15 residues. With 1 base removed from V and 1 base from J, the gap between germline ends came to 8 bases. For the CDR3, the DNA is TGTGCCAGCAGCTTAGTTGCGCTGTCCTACAATGAGCAGTTCTTC. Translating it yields CASSLVALSYNEQFF.

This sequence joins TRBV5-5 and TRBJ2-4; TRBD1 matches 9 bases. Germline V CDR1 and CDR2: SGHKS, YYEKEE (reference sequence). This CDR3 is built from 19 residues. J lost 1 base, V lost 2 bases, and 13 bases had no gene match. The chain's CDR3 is CASSFHRTGDFGAKNIQYF. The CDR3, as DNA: TGTGCCAGCAGCTTTCATCGGACAGGGGACTTTGGGGCCAAAAACATTCAGTACTTC.

CDR3 coding DNA: TGCGCCAGCAGCTCCCGGGACAGGGTCCAGAATTCACCCCTCCACTTT. It encodes CASSSRDRVQNSPLHF. The chain uses TRBV5-1 and TRBJ1-6; 9 nucleotides agree with TRBD1. Germline CDR1 and CDR2: SGHRS and YFSETQ. The J segment lost 7 bases and the V segment lost 3 bases, leaving 8 bases of the junction unmatched. This CDR3 region has 16 residues.

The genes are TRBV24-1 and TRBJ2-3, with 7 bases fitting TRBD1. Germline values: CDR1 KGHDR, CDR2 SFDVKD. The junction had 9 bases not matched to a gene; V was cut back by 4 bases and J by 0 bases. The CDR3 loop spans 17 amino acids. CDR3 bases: TGTGCCACCAGTGAGCCGACAGGGTGGGGAAGCACAGATACGCAGTATTTT. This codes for CATSEPTGWGSTDTQYF.

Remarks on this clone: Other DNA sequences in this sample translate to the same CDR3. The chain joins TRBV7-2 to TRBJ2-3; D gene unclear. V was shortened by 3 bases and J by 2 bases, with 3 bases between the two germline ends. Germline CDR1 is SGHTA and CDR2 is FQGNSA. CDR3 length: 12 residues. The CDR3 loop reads CASSFYTDTQYF. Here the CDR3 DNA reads TGTGCCAGCAGCTTTTACACAGATACGCAGTATTTT. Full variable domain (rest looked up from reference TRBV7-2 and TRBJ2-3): GAGVSQSPSNKVTEKGKDVELRCDPISGHTALYWYRQSLGQGLEFLIYFQGNSAPDKSGLPSDRFSAERTGGSVSTLTIQRTQQEDSAVYLCASSFYTDTQYFGPGTRLTVL.

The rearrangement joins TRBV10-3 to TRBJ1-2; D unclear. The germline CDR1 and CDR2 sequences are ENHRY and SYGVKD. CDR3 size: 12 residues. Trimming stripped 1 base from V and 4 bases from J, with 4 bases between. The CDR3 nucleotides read TGTGCCATCAGTGAGTTAATCTATGGCTACACCTTC. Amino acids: CAISELIYGYTF.

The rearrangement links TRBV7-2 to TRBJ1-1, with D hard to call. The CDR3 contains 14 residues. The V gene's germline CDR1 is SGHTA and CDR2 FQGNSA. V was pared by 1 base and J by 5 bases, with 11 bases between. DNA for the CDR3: TGTGCCAGCAGCTTAGACAGCCGGAGGACTGAAGCTTTCTTT. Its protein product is CASSLDSRRTEAFF.

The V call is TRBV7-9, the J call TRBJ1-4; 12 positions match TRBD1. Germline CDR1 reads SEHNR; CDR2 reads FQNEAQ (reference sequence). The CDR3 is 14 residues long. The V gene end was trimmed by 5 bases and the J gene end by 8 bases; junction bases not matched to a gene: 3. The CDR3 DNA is TGTGCCAGCAGCCAGGGGACAGGGGGCGAAAAACTGTTTTTT. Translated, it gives CASSQGTGGEKLFF.

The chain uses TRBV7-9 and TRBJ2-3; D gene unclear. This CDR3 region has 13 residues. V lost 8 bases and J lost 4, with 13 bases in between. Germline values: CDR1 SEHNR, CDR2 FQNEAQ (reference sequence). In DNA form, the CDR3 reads TGTGCCAGCGCCTTGGCCCATCCAGATACGCAGTATTTT. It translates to CASALAHPDTQYF. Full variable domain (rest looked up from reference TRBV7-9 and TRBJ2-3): DTGVSQNPRHKITKRGQNVTFRCDPISEHNRLYWYRQTLGQGPEFLTYFQNEAQLEKSRLLSDRFSAERPKGSFSTLEIQRTEQGDSAMYLCASALAHPDTQYFGPGTRLTVL.

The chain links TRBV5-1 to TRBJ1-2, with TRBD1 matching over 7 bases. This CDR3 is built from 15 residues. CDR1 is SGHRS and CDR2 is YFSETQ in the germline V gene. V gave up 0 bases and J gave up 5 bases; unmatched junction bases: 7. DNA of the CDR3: TGCGCCAGCAGCTTGGTTTGGACAGGAGATTATGGCTACACCTTC. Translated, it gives CASSLVWTGDYGYTF.

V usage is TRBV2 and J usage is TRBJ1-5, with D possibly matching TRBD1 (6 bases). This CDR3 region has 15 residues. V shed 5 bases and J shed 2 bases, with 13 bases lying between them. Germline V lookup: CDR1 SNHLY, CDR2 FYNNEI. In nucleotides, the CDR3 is TGTGCCAGCAGTTACAGGGTGGGTGGCAATCAGCCCCAGCATTTT. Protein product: CASSYRVGGNQPQHF. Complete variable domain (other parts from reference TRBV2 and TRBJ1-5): EPEVTQTPSHQVTQMGQEVILRCVPISNHLYFYWYRQILGQKVEFLVSFYNNEISEKSEIFDDQFSVERPDGSNFTLKIRSTKLEDSAMYFCASSYRVGGNQPQHFGDGTRLSIL.

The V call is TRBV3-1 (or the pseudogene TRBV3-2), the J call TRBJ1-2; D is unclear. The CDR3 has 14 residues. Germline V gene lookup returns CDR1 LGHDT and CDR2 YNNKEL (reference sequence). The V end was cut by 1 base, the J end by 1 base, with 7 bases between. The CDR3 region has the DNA TGTGCCAGCAGCCAAGGACACAGTAACTATGGCTACACCTTC. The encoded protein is CASSQGHSNYGYTF.

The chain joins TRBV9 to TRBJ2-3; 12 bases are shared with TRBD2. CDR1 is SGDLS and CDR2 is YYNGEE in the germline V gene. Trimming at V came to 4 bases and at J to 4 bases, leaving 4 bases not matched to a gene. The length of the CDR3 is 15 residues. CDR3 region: CASSLAGGSPDTQYF. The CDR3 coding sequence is TGTGCCAGCAGCCTAGCGGGGGGGTCCCCAGATACGCAGTATTTT.

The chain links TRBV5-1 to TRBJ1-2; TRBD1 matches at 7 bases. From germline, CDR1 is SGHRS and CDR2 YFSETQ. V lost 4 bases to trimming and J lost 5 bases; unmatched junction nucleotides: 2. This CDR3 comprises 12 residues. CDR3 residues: CASSATGYGYTF. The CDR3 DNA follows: TGCGCCAGCAGCGCGACAGGGTATGGCTACACCTTC.

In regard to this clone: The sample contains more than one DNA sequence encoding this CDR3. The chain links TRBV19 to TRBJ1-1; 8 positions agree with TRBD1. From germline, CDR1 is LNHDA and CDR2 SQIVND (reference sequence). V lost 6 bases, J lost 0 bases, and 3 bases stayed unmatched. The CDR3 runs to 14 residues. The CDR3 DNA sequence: TGTGCCAGTAGCAGACAGGGGCTGAACACTGAAGCTTTCTTT. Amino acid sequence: CASSRQGLNTEAFF.

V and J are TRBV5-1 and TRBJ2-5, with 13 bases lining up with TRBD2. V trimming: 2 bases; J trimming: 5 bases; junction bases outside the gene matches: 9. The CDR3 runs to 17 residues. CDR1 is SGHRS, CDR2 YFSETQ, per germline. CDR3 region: CASSLSGTSGVFETQYF. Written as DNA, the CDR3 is TGCGCCAGCAGCTTATCTGGGACTAGCGGGGTATTTGAGACCCAGTACTTC.

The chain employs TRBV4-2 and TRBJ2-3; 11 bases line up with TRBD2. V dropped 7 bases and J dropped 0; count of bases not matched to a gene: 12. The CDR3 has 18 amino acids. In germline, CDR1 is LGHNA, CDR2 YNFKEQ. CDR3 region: CASIVRLAGSASTDTQYF. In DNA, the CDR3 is TGTGCCAGCATTGTTAGACTAGCGGGGTCCGCTAGCACAGATACGCAGTATTTT.

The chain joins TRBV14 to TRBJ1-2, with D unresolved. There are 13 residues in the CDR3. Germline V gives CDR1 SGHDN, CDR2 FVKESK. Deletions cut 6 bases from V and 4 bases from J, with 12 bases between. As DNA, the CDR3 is TGTGCCAGCAGTCGGGGTAGGTTCTATGGCTACACCTTC. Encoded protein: CASSRGRFYGYTF.

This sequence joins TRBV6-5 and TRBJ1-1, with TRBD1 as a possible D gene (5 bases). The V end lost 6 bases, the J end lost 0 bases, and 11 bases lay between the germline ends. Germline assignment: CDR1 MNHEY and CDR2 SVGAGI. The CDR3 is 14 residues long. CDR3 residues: CASSADILNTEAFF. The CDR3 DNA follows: TGTGCCAGCAGCGCGGACATCTTGAACACTGAAGCTTTCTTT.

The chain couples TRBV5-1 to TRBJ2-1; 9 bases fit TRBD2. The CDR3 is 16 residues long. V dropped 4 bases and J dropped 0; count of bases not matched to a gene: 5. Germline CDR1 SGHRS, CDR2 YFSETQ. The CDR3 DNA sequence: TGCGCCAGCAGCCAAACTAGCGGGTTCTCCTACAATGAGCAGTTCTTC. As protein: CASSQTSGFSYNEQFF.

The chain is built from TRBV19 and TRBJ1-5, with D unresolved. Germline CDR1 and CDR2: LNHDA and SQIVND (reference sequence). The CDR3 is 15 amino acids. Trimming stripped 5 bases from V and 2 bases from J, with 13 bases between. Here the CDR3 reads CASSEGPGGNQPQHF. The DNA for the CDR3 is TGTGCCAGTAGTGAGGGCCCCGGGGGCAATCAGCCCCAGCATTTT.

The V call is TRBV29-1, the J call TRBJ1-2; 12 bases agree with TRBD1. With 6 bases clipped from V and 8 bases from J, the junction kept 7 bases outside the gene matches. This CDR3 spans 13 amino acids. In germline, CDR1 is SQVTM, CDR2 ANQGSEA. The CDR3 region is CSVPGQGAEGYTF. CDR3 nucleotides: TGCAGCGTACCGGGACAGGGGGCGGAGGGCTACACCTTC.

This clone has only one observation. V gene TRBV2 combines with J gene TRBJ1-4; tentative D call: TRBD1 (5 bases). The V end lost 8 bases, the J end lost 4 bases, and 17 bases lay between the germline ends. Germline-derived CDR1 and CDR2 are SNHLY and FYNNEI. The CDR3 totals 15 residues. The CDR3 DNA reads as TGTGCCAGCCGCCAGTCAGGGAGGAGTAATGAAAAACTGTTTTTT. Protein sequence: CASRQSGRSNEKLFF.